This T cell receptor beta chain was observed in a study of a mutant IDH1 vaccine in newly diagnosed glioma. Study information: Investigators started vaccination 4-6 weeks after radiotherapy alone, or with temozolomide cycles. Treated individuals were about 62% male and 37.5% female, averaging about 37 years of age. Patients previously underwent radiotherapy, temozolomide, or both, and most underwent both.

CDR3 length: 16 amino acids. Germline V CDR1 and CDR2: SGHRS, YFSETQ. The V end lost 0 bases, the J end lost 7 bases, and 19 bases lay between the germline ends. Time point described: week 23, last vaccination. Each dose of the vaccine consisted of 300 ug of mutant IDH1 20-mer peptide, with topical imiquimod. About this clone: The antigen is unknown.

Whole-study findings and limits: Vaccine-induced immune responses occurred in more than 80% of patients.

The data were produced by immunoSEQ multiplex PCR, yet TCRdb's version contains in-frame clones alone and is incomplete. The sample holds roughly 43,000 clones; roughly 83% are singletons and the top ten take about 2.2%. The sequencing used PBMCs, collected from a glioma patient whose treatment included an IDH1 peptide vaccine. The clonotype originates from a woman aged 18-29 years with glioma. Some clones in this sample may be carry-over from other donors' samples. The V gene is TRBV5-1, the J gene TRBJ2-5; D is tentatively TRBD1 or TRBD2 (7 bases each). The CDR3 nucleotides are TGCGCCAGCAGCTTGGCGGGGGACAGTGGGAGGGCGACCCAGTACTTC. Translating it yields CASSLAGDSGRATQYF.